One sample yielded the 28 T cell receptor beta chains listed below, sequenced in a study of metastatic and nonmetastatic thyroid tumors. Ahead of thyroid surgery, no patient had received treatment of any kind. With MiXCR, TCRdb reprocessed the PCR reads. The sample shows about 16,000 clones, 30% to 40% of them seen only once. The sample consisted of blood. These receptors originate from a female donor with papillary thyroid cancer or a benign thyroid nodule (not recorded which). Some clones in this sample may be carry-over from other donors' samples.

Note on this clone: At one end, the junction sequence differs from germline, possibly due to a read error. The chain carries TRBV9 and TRBJ1-2; 9 bases are shared with TRBD1. CDR3 length: 15 residues. The germline V gene has CDR1 SGDLS and CDR2 YYNGEE. Here the CDR3 reads CAISGDRVSSYGYTF. CDR3 DNA: TGTGCCATCAGCGGGGACAGGGTGTCTTCCTATGGCTACACCTTC.

This rearrangement joins TRBV11-2 to TRBJ2-5; D may match TRBD1 or TRBD2 (6 bases each). The ends were cut back, 1 base at V and 7 bases at J, with 25 bases in the middle. The CDR3 runs to 18 residues. Germline CDR1 is SGHAT and CDR2 is FQNNGV. The CDR3 bases are TGTGCCAGCAGCTTAGTATGGGGGGCTAGCGCCTCCTTGGGGACCCAGTACTTC. Amino acids: CASSLVWGASASLGTQYF.

In this sample, this clone turned up many times. The chain carries TRBV7-2 and TRBJ2-3; D is possibly TRBD1 or TRBD2 (6 bases each). The CDR3 is 17 amino acids. V gave up 5 bases and J gave up 1 base, with 19 bases separating them. Germline V CDR1 and CDR2: SGHTA, FQGNSA. This chain's CDR3 is CASSVGPTGARTDTQYF. CDR3 sequence (DNA): TGTGCCAGCAGCGTAGGCCCGACGGGGGCCCGCACAGATACGCAGTATTTT.

V and J are TRBV5-1 and TRBJ2-4, with 7 bases matching TRBD1. The germline V gene encodes CDR1 SGHRS and CDR2 YFSETQ. The CDR3 is made up of 13 amino acids. The V segment lost 6 bases and the J segment 5 bases; nucleotides outside the gene matches: 5. The CDR3 is CASKVTGQNIQYF. For the CDR3, the DNA is TGCGCCAGCAAGGTGACAGGGCAAAACATTCAGTACTTC.

Within the sample, this clone is medium-sized. For the CDR3, the DNA is TGCGCCAGCAGCTTGGCAGCATCGAGCACAGATTACGAGCAGTACTTC. It translates to CASSLAASSTDYEQYF. The J gene is TRBJ2-7, the V gene TRBV5-1, with D unresolved. V lost 0 bases and J 4 bases, leaving 17 bases between the germline ends. CDR1 and CDR2 (germline): SGHRS, YFSETQ. The CDR3 length is 16 residues.

In its sample, this clone is medium-sized (0.01 to 0.1%). This chain connects TRBV28 to TRBJ2-2; TRBD2 might be the D (7 bases). The CDR3 is 16 amino acids. V lost 3 bases and J 6 bases, leaving 17 bases between the germline ends. CDR1 and CDR2 (germline): MDHEN, SYDVKM. This chain's CDR3 is CASSLEVGGRSGELFF. CDR3 nucleotides: TGTGCCAGCAGTTTGGAGGTGGGGGGGCGTTCCGGGGAGCTGTTTTTT.

V usage is TRBV7-9 and J usage is TRBJ1-1; D is possibly TRBD1 (6 bases). There are 13 residues in the CDR3. V was trimmed by 5 bases and J by 3 bases, leaving 10 bases between them. The germline CDR1 and CDR2 sequences are SEHNR and FQNEAQ (reference sequence). The CDR3 is CASSRGQYTEAFF. CDR3 DNA: TGTGCCAGCAGCCGAGGACAGTACACTGAAGCTTTCTTT.

The chain uses TRBV5-1 and TRBJ2-1; 11 positions agree with TRBD2. Germline V gene lookup returns CDR1 SGHRS and CDR2 YFSETQ. The V gene end was trimmed by 4 bases and the J gene end by 4 bases; junction bases not matched to a gene: 4. The CDR3 is made up of 15 amino acids. This chain's CDR3 is CASSPGTSGYNEQFF. Written as DNA, the CDR3 is TGCGCCAGCAGCCCCGGGACTAGCGGATACAATGAGCAGTTCTTC.

The chain couples TRBV20-1 to TRBJ2-7; TRBD2 agrees at 12 bases. Germline V gene data show CDR1 as DFQATT and CDR2 as SNEGSKA (reference sequence). The length of the CDR3 is 14 residues. Trimming at V came to 4 bases and at J to 4 bases, leaving 5 bases not matched to a gene. CDR3 sequence: CSATLLAGGYEQYF. The CDR3 DNA is TGCAGTGCTACCTTACTAGCGGGAGGTTACGAGCAGTACTTC.

This clone has ten or more counts. V usage is TRBV3-1 and J usage is TRBJ2-7; no clear D. V was trimmed by 1 base and J by 6 bases, leaving 10 bases between them. The CDR3 covers 13 residues. Germline V gene lookup returns CDR1 LGHDT and CDR2 YNNKEL (reference sequence). The CDR3 loop reads CASSQAEISEQYF. In DNA, the CDR3 is TGTGCCAGCAGCCAAGCAGAAATCTCCGAGCAGTACTTC.

V is TRBV5-1 and J is TRBJ1-6, with 8 bases lining up with TRBD1. V trimming: 5 bases; J trimming: 5 bases; junction bases outside the gene matches: 6. CDR1 and CDR2 from the germline V gene are SGHRS and YFSETQ. The CDR3 sequence is 15 residues long. The CDR3 region is CASRGGDRHNSPLHF. CDR3 coding DNA: TGCGCCAGCAGAGGGGGGGACAGGCATAATTCACCCCTCCACTTT.

The V call is TRBV18, the J call TRBJ2-7, with TRBD1 identical over 9 bases. With V trimmed by 1 base and J by 1 base, 17 bases remained unmatched. Germline V gene data show CDR1 as KGHSH and CDR2 as LQKENI. CDR3 length: 20 amino acids. The CDR3 is CASSPRRSAIVGTGSYEQYF. The CDR3 DNA sequence: TGTGCCAGCTCACCACGACGTTCTGCCATTGTGGGGACAGGGTCCTACGAGCAGTACTTC.

This clone was detected only a few times. The junction departs from germline at one end; a sequencing error may be responsible. This rearrangement joins TRBV2 to TRBJ1-1; perhaps TRBD1 as D (5 bases). This CDR3 region has 13 residues. In germline, CDR1 is SNHLY, CDR2 FYNNEI. In DNA form, the CDR3 reads TGTTCCAGCAATGTGGACATGAACACTGAAGCTTTCTTT. Its translation: CSSNVDMNTEAFF.

The V call is TRBV3-1, the J call TRBJ1-4; no firm D call. Germline V CDR1 and CDR2: LGHDT, YNNKEL (reference sequence). V shed 3 bases and J shed 6 bases, with 11 bases lying between them. CDR3 length: 14 amino acids. CDR3 loop: CASSHEGWYEKLFF. Written as DNA, the CDR3 is TGTGCCAGCAGCCATGAAGGGTGGTATGAAAAACTGTTTTTT.

V gene TRBV20-1 combines with J gene TRBJ2-7, with D possibly TRBD1 on 5 matching bases. Trimming removed 7 bases at V and 4 bases at J, with 17 bases between. From germline, CDR1 is DFQATT and CDR2 SNEGSKA (reference sequence). CDR3 length: 13 amino acids. CDR3 DNA: TGCAGTGTAAGGGGCGGACGGTATTACGAGCAGTACTTC. Translation: CSVRGGRYYEQYF.

This clone was seen a few times. This rearrangement joins TRBV6-5 to TRBJ2-7; D unclear. Deletions cut 1 base from V and 6 bases from J, with 13 bases between. This CDR3 spans 14 amino acids. Germline V lookup: CDR1 MNHEY, CDR2 SVGAGI. The chain's CDR3 is CASSYWPGDGEQYF. Here the CDR3 DNA reads TGTGCCAGCAGTTACTGGCCCGGAGATGGCGAGCAGTACTTC.

The V and J genes are TRBV20-1 and TRBJ2-3, with 9 bases identical to TRBD2. Trimming removed 4 bases from V and 6 bases from J; junction bases left unmatched: 11. Per the germline V gene, CDR1 is DFQATT and CDR2 is SNEGSKA (reference sequence). The length of the CDR3 is 15 residues. DNA of the CDR3: TGCAGTGCTACGCGGAGTAGCGGGGGTTATGATACGCAGTATTTT. Encoded protein: CSATRSSGGYDTQYF.

This chain links TRBV6-5 with TRBJ1-1, with D perhaps TRBD1 (5 bases). The CDR3 loop spans 16 amino acids. V lost 0 bases, J lost 5 bases, and 16 bases lay in between. Germline loops: CDR1 MNHEY, CDR2 SVGAGI. CDR3 in DNA: TGTGCCAGCAGTTACTCGCGTACAGACAGATTGACTGAAGCTTTCTTT. Its translation: CASSYSRTDRLTEAFF.

This clone has just a few counts. The chain couples TRBV2 to TRBJ1-2; D is possibly TRBD1 (5 bases). CDR3 length equals 14 residues. Germline assignment: CDR1 SNHLY and CDR2 FYNNEI. Trimming pared 4 bases from V and 7 bases from J, leaving 16 bases between. The CDR3 spells CASSVGTGSAGYTF. The CDR3 bases are TGTGCCAGCAGTGTCGGGACCGGGTCAGCTGGCTACACCTTC.

By share, this clone counts as medium-sized. V usage is TRBV7-2 and J usage is TRBJ1-2; possibly TRBD1 for D (6 bases). CDR1 SGHTA and CDR2 FQGNSA come from the germline V gene. The CDR3 consists of 12 residues. The V end was cut by 6 bases, the J end by 8 bases, with 13 bases between. This CDR3 is CASSTGYKGYTF. CDR3 in DNA: TGTGCCAGCAGTACAGGGTATAAGGGCTACACCTTC.

Within the sample, this clone is medium-sized. The rearrangement joins TRBV30 to TRBJ2-1, with D unresolved. The V end lost 2 bases, the J end lost 3 bases, and 14 bases lay between the germline ends. Per the germline V gene, CDR1 is GTSNPN and CDR2 is SVGIG (reference sequence). The CDR3 totals 15 residues. CDR3 in amino acids: CAWSLDGIYYNEQFF. In DNA form, the CDR3 reads TGTGCCTGGAGTTTGGACGGAATCTACTACAATGAGCAGTTCTTC.

This clone was observed at least ten times. The sample has other DNA sequences that encode this CDR3 too. The chain has TRBV20-1 and TRBJ1-2; maybe TRBD1 (5 bases). The V gene lost 6 bases and the J gene lost 5 bases, with 19 bases spanning the gap. The CDR3 covers 14 residues. In germline, CDR1 is DFQATT, CDR2 SNEGSKA (reference sequence). Here the CDR3 DNA reads TGCAGTGCGATCGGGGGTACAAGGGGTTATGGCTACACCTTC. Translation: CSAIGGTRGYGYTF.

V is TRBV14 and J is TRBJ2-7; 9 bases align to TRBD1. The CDR3 has 16 amino acids. Germline values: CDR1 SGHDN, CDR2 FVKESK. J gave up 1 base and V 3 bases, and 7 bases lay outside the gene matches. For the CDR3, the DNA is TGTGCCAGCAGCCATATTTGGGACAGGGTGTCCTACGAGCAGTACTTC. This codes for CASSHIWDRVSYEQYF. Looking up the rest from reference TRBV14 and TRBJ2-7 gives the full variable domain: EAGVTQFPSHSVIEKGQTVTLRCDPISGHDNLYWYRRVMGKEIKFLLHFVKESKQDESGMPNNRFLAERTGGTYSTLKVQPAELEDSGVYFCASSHIWDRVSYEQYFGPGTRLTVT.

V and J are TRBV5-5 and TRBJ1-2; D is unresolved. The CDR3 sequence is 16 residues long. V was clipped by 0 bases and J by 8 bases, with 20 bases between them. Germline V gene data show CDR1 as SGHKS and CDR2 as YYEKEE (reference sequence). The CDR3 nucleotides are TGTGCCAGCAGCTTGGCGCCGGGGTTCGGAGGTGGAGGCTACACCTTC. It is translated as CASSLAPGFGGGGYTF.

This clone is medium-sized (0.01 to 0.1%) in the sample. This chain joins TRBV18 and TRBJ2-7, with 10 positions matching TRBD1. Looked up from germline, CDR1 is KGHSH and CDR2 is LQKENI. The CDR3 has 15 residues. V trimming: 6 bases; J trimming: 1 base; junction bases outside the gene matches: 6. CDR3 protein: CASSTGQGGSYEQYF. DNA for the CDR3: TGTGCCAGCTCCACCGGACAGGGGGGGTCCTACGAGCAGTACTTC.

This chain uses TRBV11-2 with TRBJ2-3, with 10 positions matching TRBD2. Germline lookup yields CDR1 SGHAT and CDR2 FQNNGV. The V gene end was trimmed by 0 bases and the J gene end by 6 bases; junction bases not matched to a gene: 6. This CDR3 contains 16 residues. The DNA of the CDR3 is TGTGCCAGCAGCTTAGATGGAGCGGGGGGGTCGGATACGCAGTATTTT. Translated: CASSLDGAGGSDTQYF.

The V and J genes are TRBV6-4 and TRBJ2-3; a weak D match, TRBD1 (5 bases). CDR1 and CDR2 from the germline V gene are MRHNA and SNTAGT. The V end was cut by 2 bases, the J end by 0 bases, with 9 bases between. This CDR3 is built from 15 residues. The DNA for the CDR3 is TGTGCCAGCAGTGACGGGGCTAGTAGCACAGATACGCAGTATTTT. It yields the protein CASSDGASSTDTQYF.

In this sample, this clone turned up many times. The chain combines TRBV7-9 with TRBJ1-4, with 7 bases fitting TRBD1. This CDR3 spans 16 amino acids. The germline gives CDR1 SEHNR, CDR2 FQNEAQ (reference sequence). Trimming removed 5 bases from V and 1 base from J; junction bases left unmatched: 7. Here the CDR3 reads CASSRGTELTNEKLFF. The CDR3 nucleotides are TGTGCCAGCAGCCGCGGGACAGAACTAACTAATGAAAAACTGTTTTTT.